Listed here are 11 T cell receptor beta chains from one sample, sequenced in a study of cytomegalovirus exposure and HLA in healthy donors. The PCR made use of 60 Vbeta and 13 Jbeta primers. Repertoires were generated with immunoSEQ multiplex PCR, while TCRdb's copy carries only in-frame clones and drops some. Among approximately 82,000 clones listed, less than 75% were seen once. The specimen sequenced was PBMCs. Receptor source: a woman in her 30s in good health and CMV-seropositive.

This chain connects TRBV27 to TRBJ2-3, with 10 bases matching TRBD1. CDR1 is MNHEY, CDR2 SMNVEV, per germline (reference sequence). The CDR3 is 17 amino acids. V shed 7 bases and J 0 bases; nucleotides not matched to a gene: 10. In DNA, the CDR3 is TGTGCCAGCACCACACCCGGGGGACAGGGGAGCACAGATACGCAGTATTTT. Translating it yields CASTTPGGQGSTDTQYF.

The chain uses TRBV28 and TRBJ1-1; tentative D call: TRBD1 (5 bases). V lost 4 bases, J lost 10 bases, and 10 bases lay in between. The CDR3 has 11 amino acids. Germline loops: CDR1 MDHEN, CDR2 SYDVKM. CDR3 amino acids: CASSSRGRAFF. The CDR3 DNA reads TGTGCCAGCAGTTCAAGGGGCAGAGCTTTCTTT. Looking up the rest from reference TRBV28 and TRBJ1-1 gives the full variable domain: DVKVTQSSRYLVKRTGEKVFLECVQDMDHENMFWYRQDPGLGLRLIYFSYDVKMKEKGDIPEGYSVSREKKERFSLILESASTNQTSMYLCASSSRGRAFFGQGTRLTVV.

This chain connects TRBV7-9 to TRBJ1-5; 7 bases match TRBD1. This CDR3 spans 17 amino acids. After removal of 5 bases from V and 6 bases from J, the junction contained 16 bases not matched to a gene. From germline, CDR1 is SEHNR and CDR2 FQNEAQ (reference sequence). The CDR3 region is CASSPGGGQGVSQPQHF. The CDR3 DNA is TGTGCCAGCAGCCCCGGGGGGGGGCAGGGGGTCAGTCAGCCCCAGCATTTT.

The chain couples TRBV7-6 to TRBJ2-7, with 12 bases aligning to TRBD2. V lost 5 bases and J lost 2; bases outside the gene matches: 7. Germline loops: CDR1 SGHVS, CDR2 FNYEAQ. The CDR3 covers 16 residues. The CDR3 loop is CASSRGLAGLTYEQYF. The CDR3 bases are TGTGCCAGCAGCCGAGGACTAGCGGGGCTTACCTACGAGCAGTACTTC.

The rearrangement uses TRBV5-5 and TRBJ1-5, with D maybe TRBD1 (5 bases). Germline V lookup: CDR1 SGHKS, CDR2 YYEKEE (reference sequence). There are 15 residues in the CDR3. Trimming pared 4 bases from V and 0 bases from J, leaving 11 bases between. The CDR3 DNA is TGTGCCAGCAGCATAGCAGGGAATAGCAATCAGCCCCAGCATTTT. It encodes CASSIAGNSNQPQHF.

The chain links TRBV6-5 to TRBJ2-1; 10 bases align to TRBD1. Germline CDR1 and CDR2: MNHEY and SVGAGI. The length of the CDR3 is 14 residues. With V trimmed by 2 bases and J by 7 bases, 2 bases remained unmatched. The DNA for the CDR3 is TGTGCCAGCAGTTACGGACAGGGGGTAAATGAGCAGTTCTTC. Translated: CASSYGQGVNEQFF.

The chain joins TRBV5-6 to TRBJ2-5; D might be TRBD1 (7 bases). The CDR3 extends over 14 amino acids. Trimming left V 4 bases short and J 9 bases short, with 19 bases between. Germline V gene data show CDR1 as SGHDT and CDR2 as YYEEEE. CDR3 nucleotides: TGTGCCAGCAGCAGGTCAGGGGGGCCCGCGGCCCAGTACTTC. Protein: CASSRSGGPAAQYF.

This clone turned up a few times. The CDR3: CASSQDWDRGTFF. CDR3 in DNA: TGCGCCAGCAGCCAAGATTGGGACAGAGGTACTTTCTTT. The chain recombines TRBV4-1 with TRBJ1-1; 7 bases are a match to TRBD1. The junction had 7 bases not matched to a gene; V was cut back by 0 bases and J by 12 bases. Germline CDR1 and CDR2: MGHRA and YSYEKL. CDR3 size: 13 residues.

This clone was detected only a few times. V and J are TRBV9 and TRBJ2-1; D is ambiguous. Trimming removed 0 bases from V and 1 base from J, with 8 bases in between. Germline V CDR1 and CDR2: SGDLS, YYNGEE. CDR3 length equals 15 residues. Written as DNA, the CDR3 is TGTGCCAGCAGCGTAGTCGGCGGATCCTACAATGAGCAGTTCTTC. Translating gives CASSVVGGSYNEQFF. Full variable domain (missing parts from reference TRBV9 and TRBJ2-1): DSGVTQTPKHLITATGQRVTLRCSPRSGDLSVYWYQQSLDQGLQFLIQYYNGEERAKGNILERFSAQQFPDLHSELNLSSLELGDSALYFCASSVVGGSYNEQFFGPGTRLTVL.

CDR3 protein: CASSARQGPPGDEQFF. Written as DNA, the CDR3 is TGTGCCAGCAGCGCTCGACAGGGCCCTCCGGGGGATGAGCAGTTCTTC. The chain links TRBV7-9 to TRBJ2-1; possibly TRBD1 for D (7 bases). Germline CDR1 reads SEHNR; CDR2 reads FQNEAQ (reference sequence). The germline V and J ends were trimmed by 5 bases and 8 bases, with 22 bases remaining between them. This CDR3 comprises 16 residues.

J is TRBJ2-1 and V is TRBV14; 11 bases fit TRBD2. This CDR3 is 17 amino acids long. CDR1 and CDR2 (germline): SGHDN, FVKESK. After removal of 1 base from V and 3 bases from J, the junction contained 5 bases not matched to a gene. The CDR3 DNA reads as TGTGCCAGCAGCCAAGGTCTAGCGGGGGGCATCTACAATGAGCAGTTCTTC. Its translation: CASSQGLAGGIYNEQFF.